This T cell receptor beta chain originates from a study of Ad26.COV2.S vaccination and SARS-CoV-2 variants. General study findings and limits: Substantial breadth in spike-specific CD8+ and CD4+ T cell responses was reportedly seen after vaccination. Overall T cell responses may have been underestimated by the analyses of TCR breadth and depth. Placebo recipients had lower spike-specific TCR breadth than vaccine recipients.

Regarding treatment: approximately 18 received Ad26.COV2.S at low or high dose, single or two shots; about five received placebo; per-sample allocation not given. Sampling was done on day 63 after the first vaccine or placebo injection. This person who donated was an adult of 18-55 years in Boston. CDR3 size: 14 residues. V was clipped by 6 bases and J by 2 bases, with 8 bases between them. Germline assignment: CDR1 MNHEY and CDR2 SVGEGT. This clone occurred once. Its specificity is unknown. Clones were sequenced by immunoSEQ multiplex PCR, and TCRdb holds only the in-frame ones, with some missing. The sample has 350,000 to 450,000 clones, around 87% seen once.

The receptor was isolated from a person between 18 and 60 years old who received the Ad26.COV2.S COVID-19 vaccine or a placebo. The sequences come from peripheral blood, collected in a trial of Ad26.COV2.S vaccine versus placebo. The J gene is TRBJ2-6, the V gene TRBV6-2 or TRBV6-3; no clear D gene. Here the CDR3 reads CASSRDTGANVLTF. The CDR3 DNA follows: TGTGCCAGCAGCCGAGATACTGGGGCCAACGTCCTGACTTTC.